This T cell receptor (beta chain) was profiled in a study of blood T cell repertoires in COVID-19. Turning to the study itself: Donors in the United States, Italy and Spain gave samples during acute or convalescent COVID-19. PBMCs, B-cell-depleted T cells, or T cells were the source of the cDNA or gDNA that made up the material.

Only in-frame clones appear in the TCRdb table, and some are missing; sequencing was by immunoSEQ multiplex PCR. The table has roughly 140,000 clones, roughly 80% seen once. With 4 bases clipped from V and 9 bases from J, the junction kept 18 bases outside the gene matches. The CDR3 is 17 residues long. Per the germline V gene, CDR1 is SGHKS and CDR2 is YYEKEE (reference sequence). The sample comprised peripheral blood. The clonotype comes from a human donor with acute or convalescent COVID-19. The donor label of this sample is uncertain. The chain is built from TRBV5-5 and TRBJ2-1; 8 nucleotides line up with TRBD2. CDR3 amino acids: CASSLGRTGGGLGEQFF. The DNA for the CDR3 is TGTGCCAGCAGCCTAGGAAGGACGGGCGGGGGGCTCGGTGAGCAGTTCTTC. The full variable domain, rest sourced from reference TRBV5-5 and TRBJ2-1, is DAGVTQSPTHLIKTRGQQVTLRCSPISGHKSVSWYQQVLGQGPQFIFQYYEKEERGRGNFPDRFSARQFPNYSSELNVNALLLGDSALYLCASSLGRTGGGLGEQFFGPGTRLTVL.